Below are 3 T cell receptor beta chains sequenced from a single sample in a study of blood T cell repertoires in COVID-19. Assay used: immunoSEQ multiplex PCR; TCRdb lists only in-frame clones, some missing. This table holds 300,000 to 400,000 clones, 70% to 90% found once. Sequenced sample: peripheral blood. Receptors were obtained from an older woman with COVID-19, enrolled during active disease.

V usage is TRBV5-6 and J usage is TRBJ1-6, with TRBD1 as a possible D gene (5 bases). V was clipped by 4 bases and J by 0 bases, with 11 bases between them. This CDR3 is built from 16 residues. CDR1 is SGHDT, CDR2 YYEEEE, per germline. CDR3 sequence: CASSTGQISYNSPLHF. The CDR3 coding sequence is TGTGCCAGCAGCACCGGACAAATCTCCTATAATTCACCCCTCCACTTT.

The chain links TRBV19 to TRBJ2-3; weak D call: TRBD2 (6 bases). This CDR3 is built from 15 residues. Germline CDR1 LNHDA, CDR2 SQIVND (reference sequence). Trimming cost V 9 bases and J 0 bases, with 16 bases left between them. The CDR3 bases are TGTGCCAGCACCCTTGGAGGGGCTAGCACAGATACGCAGTATTTT. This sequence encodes CASTLGGASTDTQYF.

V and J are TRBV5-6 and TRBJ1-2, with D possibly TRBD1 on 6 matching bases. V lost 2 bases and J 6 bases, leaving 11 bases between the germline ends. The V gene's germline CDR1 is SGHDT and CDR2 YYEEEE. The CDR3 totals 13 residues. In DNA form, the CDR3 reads TGTGCCAGCAGCTTTCGCGGGGGGCATGGCTACACCTTC. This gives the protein CASSFRGGHGYTF.